This TCR beta chain was sequenced for a study of cytomegalovirus exposure and HLA in healthy donors. Findings and limits, study-wide: A later analysis linked a missense DCLRE1C variant to TCR beta V- and J-gene trimming. The authors reported that TCR beta sequences could predict HLA-A and HLA-B alleles. These predictions were accurate for most subjects in the first cohort.

CDR1 is SEHNR and CDR2 is FQNEAQ in the germline V gene (reference sequence). Trimming shortened V by 2 bases and J by 9 bases, and 17 bases separated the two germline ends. This CDR3 has 16 residues. Points on this clone: Its cognate antigen is unknown.

It was with 60 Vbeta and 13 Jbeta primers that the PCR ran. Clones were sequenced by immunoSEQ multiplex PCR, and TCRdb holds only the in-frame ones, with some missing. The repertoire consists of approximately 150,000 clones, with around 78% occurring once and the leading ten covering less than 15%. The TCR was taken from a woman aged 50 to 60 in good health and CMV-seropositive. Sequencing was done on a sample of PBMCs. The J gene is TRBJ1-6, the V gene TRBV7-9; the D gene is possibly TRBD1 (5 bases). CDR3 nucleotides: TGTGCCAGCAGCTTAATTAGGCGAACCGGGGGTTCACCCCTCCACTTT. This translates into CASSLIRRTGGSPLHF.